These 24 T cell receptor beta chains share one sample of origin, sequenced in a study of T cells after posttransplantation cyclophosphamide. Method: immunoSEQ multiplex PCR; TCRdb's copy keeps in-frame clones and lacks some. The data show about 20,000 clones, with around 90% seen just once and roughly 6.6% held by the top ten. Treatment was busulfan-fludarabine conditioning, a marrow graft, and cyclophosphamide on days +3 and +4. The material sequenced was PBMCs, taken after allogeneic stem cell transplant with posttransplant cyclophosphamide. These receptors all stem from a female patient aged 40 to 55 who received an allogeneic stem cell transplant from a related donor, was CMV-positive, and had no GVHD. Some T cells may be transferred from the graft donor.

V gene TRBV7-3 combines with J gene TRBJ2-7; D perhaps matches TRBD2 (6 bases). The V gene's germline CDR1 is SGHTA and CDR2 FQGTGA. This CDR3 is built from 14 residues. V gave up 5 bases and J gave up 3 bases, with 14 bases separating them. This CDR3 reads CASSPTGTDYEQYF. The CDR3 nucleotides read TGTGCCAGCAGCCCCACCGGGACTGACTACGAGCAGTACTTC. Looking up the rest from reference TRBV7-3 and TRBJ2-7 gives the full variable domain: GAGVSQTPSNKVTEKGKYVELRCDPISGHTALYWYRQSLGQGPEFLIYFQGTGAADDSGLPNDRFFAVRPEGSVSTLKIQRTERGDSAVYLCASSPTGTDYEQYFGPGTRLTVT.

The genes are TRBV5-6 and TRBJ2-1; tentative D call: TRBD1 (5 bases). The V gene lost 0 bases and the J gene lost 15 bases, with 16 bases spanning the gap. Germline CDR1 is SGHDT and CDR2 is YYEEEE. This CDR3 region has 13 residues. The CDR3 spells CASSLAVRQPPFF. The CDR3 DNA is TGTGCCAGCAGCTTGGCTGTTCGACAGCCGCCGTTCTTC.

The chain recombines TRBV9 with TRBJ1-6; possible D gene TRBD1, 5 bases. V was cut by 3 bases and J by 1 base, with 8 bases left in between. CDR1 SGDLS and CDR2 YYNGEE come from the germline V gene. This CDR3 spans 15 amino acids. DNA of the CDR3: TGTGCCAGCAGCGCCAGGGTGTCCTATAATTCACCCCTCCACTTT. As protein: CASSARVSYNSPLHF.

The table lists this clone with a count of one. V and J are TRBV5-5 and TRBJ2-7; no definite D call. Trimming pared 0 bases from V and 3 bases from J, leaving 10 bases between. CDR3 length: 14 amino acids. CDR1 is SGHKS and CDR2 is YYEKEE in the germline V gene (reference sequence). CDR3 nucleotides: TGTGCCAGCAGCTTGGTAGGCCGGAGCTACGAGCAGTACTTC. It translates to CASSLVGRSYEQYF.

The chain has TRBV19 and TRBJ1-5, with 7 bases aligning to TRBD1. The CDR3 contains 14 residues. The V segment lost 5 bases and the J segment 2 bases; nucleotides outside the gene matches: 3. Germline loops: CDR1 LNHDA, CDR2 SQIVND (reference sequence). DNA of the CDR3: TGTGCCAGTAGTCCCACAGGGGGCAATCAGCCCCAGCATTTT. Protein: CASSPTGGNQPQHF. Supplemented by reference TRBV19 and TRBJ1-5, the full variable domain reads DGGITQSPKYLFRKEGQNVTLSCEQNLNHDAMYWYRQDPGQGLRLIYYSQIVNDFQKGDIAEGYSVSREKKESFPLTVTSAQKNPTAFYLCASSPTGGNQPQHFGDGTRLSIL.

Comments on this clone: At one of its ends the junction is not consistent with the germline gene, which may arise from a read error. The DNA for the CDR3 is TGTGCTAGCAGCTTGAGGGACACAGATACGCAGTATTTT. This encodes CASSLRDTDTQYF. The chain combines TRBV7-7 with TRBJ2-3; tentative D call: TRBD2 (5 bases). CDR1 and CDR2 from the germline V gene are SSHAT and FNYEAQ (reference sequence). This CDR3 spans 13 amino acids.

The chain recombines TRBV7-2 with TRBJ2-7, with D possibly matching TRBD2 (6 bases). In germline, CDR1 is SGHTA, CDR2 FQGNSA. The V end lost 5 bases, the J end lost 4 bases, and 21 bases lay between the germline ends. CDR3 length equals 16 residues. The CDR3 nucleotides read TGTGCCAGCAGCACCACCTCTCGGCTAGCGAATTACGAGCAGTACTTC. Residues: CASSTTSRLANYEQYF.

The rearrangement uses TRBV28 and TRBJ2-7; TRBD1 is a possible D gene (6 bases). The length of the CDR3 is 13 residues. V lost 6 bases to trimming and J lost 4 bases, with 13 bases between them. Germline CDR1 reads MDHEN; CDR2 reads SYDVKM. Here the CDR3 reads CASRGTPFYEQYF. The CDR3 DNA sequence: TGTGCCAGCAGGGGGACACCTTTTTACGAGCAGTACTTC.

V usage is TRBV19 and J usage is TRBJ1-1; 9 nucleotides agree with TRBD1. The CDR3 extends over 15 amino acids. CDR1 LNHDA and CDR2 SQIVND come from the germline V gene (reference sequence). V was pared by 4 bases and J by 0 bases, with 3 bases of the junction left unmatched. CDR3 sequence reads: CASSRGDRVNTEAFF. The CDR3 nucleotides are TGTGCCAGTAGTAGAGGGGACAGGGTGAACACTGAAGCTTTCTTT.

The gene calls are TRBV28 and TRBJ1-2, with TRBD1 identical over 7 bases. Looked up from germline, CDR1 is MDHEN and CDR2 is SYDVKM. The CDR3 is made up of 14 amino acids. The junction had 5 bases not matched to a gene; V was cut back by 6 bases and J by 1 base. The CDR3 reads CASRRQGGNYGYTF. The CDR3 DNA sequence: TGTGCCAGCAGGAGACAGGGTGGTAACTATGGCTACACCTTC.

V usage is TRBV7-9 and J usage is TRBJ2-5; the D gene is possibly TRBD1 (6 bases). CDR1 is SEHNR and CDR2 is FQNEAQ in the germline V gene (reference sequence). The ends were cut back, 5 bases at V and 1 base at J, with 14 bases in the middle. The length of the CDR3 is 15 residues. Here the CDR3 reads CASSLMDSLQETQYF. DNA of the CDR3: TGTGCCAGCAGCCTTATGGACAGCCTCCAAGAGACCCAGTACTTC.

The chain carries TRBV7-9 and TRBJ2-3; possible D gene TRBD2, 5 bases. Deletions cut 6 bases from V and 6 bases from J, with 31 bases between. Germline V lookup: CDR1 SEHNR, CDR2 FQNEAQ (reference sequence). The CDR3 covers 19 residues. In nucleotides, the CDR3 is TGTGCCAGCAGTTCTACCCTCGGATTGAGCGGCAGTCACCCTGATACGCAGTATTTT. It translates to CASSSTLGLSGSHPDTQYF.

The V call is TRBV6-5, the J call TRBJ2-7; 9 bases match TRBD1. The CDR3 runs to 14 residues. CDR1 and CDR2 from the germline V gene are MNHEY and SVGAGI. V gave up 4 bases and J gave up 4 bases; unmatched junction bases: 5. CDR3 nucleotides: TGTGCCAGCAGTTCCACGGGACAGGGATACGAGCAGTACTTC. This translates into CASSSTGQGYEQYF.

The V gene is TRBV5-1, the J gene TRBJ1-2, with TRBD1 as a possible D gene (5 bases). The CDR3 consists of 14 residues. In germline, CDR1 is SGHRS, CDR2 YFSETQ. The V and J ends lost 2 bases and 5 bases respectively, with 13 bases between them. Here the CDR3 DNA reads TGCGCCAGCAGCTTCCAGGGAGGTGGGTATGGCTACACCTTC. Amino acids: CASSFQGGGYGYTF.

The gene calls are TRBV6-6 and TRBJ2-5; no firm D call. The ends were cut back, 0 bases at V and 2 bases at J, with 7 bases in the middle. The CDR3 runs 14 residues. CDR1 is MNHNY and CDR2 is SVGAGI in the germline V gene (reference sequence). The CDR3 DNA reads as TGTGCCAGCAGTTACTCGCGAGTACAAGAGACCCAGTACTTC. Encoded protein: CASSYSRVQETQYF.

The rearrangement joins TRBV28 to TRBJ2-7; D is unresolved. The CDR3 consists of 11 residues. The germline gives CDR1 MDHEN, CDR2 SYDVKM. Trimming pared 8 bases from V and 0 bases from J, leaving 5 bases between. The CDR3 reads CASGPSYEQYF. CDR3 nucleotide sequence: TGTGCCAGCGGGCCCTCCTACGAGCAGTACTTC.

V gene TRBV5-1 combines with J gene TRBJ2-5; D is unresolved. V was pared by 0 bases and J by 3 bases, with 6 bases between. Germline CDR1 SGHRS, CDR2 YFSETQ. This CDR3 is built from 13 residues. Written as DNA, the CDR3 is TGCGCCAGCAGCTTGGGGCCAGAAGAGACCCAGTACTTC. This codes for CASSLGPEETQYF.

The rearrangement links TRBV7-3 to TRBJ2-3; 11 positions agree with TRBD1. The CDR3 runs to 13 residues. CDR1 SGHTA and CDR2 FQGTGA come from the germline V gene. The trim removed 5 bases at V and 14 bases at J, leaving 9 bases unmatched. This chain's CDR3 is CASSPGQGGVGYF. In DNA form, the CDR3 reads TGTGCCAGCAGCCCGGGACAGGGGGGCGTAGGGTATTTT.

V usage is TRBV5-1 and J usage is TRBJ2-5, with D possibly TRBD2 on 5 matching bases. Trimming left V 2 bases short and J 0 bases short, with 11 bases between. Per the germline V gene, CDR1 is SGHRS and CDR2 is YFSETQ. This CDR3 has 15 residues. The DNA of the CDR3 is TGCGCCAGCAGCTTTACCCGAGGGTACCAAGAGACCCAGTACTTC. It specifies CASSFTRGYQETQYF. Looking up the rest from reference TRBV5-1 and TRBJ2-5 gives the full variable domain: KAGVTQTPRYLIKTRGQQVTLSCSPISGHRSVSWYQQTPGQGLQFLFEYFSETQRNKGNFPGRFSGRQFSNSRSEMNVSTLELGDSALYLCASSFTRGYQETQYFGPGTRLLVL.

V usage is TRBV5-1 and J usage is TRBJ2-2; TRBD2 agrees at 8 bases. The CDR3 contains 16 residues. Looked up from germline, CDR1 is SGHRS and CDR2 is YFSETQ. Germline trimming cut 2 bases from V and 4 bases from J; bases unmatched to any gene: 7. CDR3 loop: CASSLTGGSSTGELFF. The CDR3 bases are TGCGCCAGCAGCTTAACGGGAGGGTCGAGCACCGGGGAGCTGTTTTTT.

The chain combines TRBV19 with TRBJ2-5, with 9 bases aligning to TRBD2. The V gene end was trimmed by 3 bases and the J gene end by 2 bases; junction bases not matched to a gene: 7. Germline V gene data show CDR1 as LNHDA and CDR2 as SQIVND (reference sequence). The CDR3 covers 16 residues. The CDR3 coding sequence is TGTGCCAGTAGTATCGGGATGGCGGGGGGGCAAGAGACCCAGTACTTC. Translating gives CASSIGMAGGQETQYF.

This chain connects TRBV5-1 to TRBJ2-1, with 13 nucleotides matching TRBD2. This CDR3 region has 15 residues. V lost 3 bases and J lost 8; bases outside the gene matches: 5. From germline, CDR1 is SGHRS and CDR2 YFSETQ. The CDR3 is CASSSGLAGTYEQFF. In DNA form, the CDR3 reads TGCGCCAGCAGCTCGGGACTAGCGGGAACGTATGAGCAGTTCTTC.

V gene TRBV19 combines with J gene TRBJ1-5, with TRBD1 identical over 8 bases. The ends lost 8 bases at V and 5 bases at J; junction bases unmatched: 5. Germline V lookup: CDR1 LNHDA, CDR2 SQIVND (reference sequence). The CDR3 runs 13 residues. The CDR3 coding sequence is TGTGCCAGTCGACAGGGGCGCGATCAGCCCCAGCATTTT. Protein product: CASRQGRDQPQHF. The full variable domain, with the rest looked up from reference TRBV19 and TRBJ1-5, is DGGITQSPKYLFRKEGQNVTLSCEQNLNHDAMYWYRQDPGQGLRLIYYSQIVNDFQKGDIAEGYSVSREKKESFPLTVTSAQKNPTAFYLCASRQGRDQPQHFGDGTRLSIL.

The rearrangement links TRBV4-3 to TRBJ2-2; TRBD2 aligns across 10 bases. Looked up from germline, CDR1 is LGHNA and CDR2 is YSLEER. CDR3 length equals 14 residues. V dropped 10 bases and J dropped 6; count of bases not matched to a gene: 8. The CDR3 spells CATGTSVPPGELFF. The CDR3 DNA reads TGCGCCACCGGGACTAGCGTCCCTCCCGGGGAGCTGTTTTTT.